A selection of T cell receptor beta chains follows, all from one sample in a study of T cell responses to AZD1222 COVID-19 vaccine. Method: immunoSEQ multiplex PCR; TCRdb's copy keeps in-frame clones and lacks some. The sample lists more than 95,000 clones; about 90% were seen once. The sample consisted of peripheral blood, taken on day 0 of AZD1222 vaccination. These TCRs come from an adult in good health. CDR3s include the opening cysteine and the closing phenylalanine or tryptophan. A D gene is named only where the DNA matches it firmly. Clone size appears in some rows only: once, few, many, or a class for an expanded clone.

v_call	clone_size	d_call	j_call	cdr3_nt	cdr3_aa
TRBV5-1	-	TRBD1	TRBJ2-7	TGCGCCAGCAGCTTCGGGACAGGCTACGAGCAGTACTTC	CASSFGTGYEQYF
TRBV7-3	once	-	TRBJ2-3	TGTGCCAGCAGCGTGACCTTTAGCGGAGGCACAGATACGCAGTATTTT	CASSVTFSGGTDTQYF
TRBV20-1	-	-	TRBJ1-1	TGCAGTGCTAGTGCAGACCCGAACACTGAAGCTTTCTTT	CSASADPNTEAFF
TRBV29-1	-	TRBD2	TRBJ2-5	TGCAGCGTTGACGGGAGGGGGATAGGGGAGACCCAGTACTTC	CSVDGRGIGETQYF
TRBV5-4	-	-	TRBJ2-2	TGTGCCAGCAGCTTGGCCGTAATAAGTGGCCCCGGGGAGCTGTTTTTT	CASSLAVISGPGELFF
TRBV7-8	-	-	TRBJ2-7	TGTGCCAGCAGCTTAAGAGGGACCCTCTACGAGCAGTACTTC	CASSLRGTLYEQYF
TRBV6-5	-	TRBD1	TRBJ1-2	TGTGCCAGTACGACAGGGAACTATGGCTACACCTTC	CASTTGNYGYTF
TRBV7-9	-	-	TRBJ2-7	TGTGCCAGCAGCACTATGGGAATCGCGCAGTACTTC	CASSTMGIAQYF
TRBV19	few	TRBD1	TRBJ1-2	TGTGCCAGTACCCCACAGGGGGCGGGGTCCTCCGTTTATGGCTACACCTTC	CASTPQGAGSSVYGYTF
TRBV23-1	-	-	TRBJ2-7	TGCGCCAGCAGTCAATCCGGGCAGGCAAACTCCTACGAGCAGTACTTC	CASSQSGQANSYEQYF
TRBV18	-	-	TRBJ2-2	TGTGCCAGCTCACCCTGGACGGGGGAGCTGTTTTTT	CASSPWTGELFF
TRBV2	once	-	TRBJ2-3	TGTGCCAGCAGTGAAGCTAGCGCTACTAGCACAGATACGCAGTATTTT	CASSEASATSTDTQYF
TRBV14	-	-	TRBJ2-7	TGTGCCAGCAGCGACGCCGGGGGCGAGCAGTACTTC	CASSDAGGEQYF
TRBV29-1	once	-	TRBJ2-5	TGCAGCGTTGAGCCCCAGATCAAAGAGACCCAGTACTTC	CSVEPQIKETQYF
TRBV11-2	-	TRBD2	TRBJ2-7	TGTGCCAGCAGGAGACTAGCGGGAGGTCCGGGCTCCTACGAGCAGTACTTC	CASRRLAGGPGSYEQYF
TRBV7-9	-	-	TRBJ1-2	TGTGCCAGCAGCCAGGATGTTGGCGGCTACACCTTC	CASSQDVGGYTF
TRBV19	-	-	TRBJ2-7	TGTGCCAGTAGTCCAGGGTGGAATGAGCAGTACTTC	CASSPGWNEQYF